A selection of T cell receptor beta chains follows, all from one sample in a study of blood T cell repertoires in COVID-19. Data came from immunoSEQ multiplex PCR; TCRdb stores just in-frame clones and leaves some out. The sample has about 140,000 clones, about 76% seen once. Sequenced: peripheral blood. The receptors shown here come from a human donor in a cohort sampled during active COVID-19. The CDR3 runs from the conserved cysteine through the conserved F or W. Each record gives: CDR3 length, clone size, V gene, CDR3 protein. Expanded clones get a size class; other rows say once, few or many, or leave the size out.

13 - TRBV6-5 CASRLGSYNEQFF
13 - TRBV5-1 CASSLALSDTQYF
17 - TRBV21-1 CASSKRPRQGANYGYTF
15 - TRBV5-1 CASSLLAGGPNEQFF
17 - TRBV4-1 CASSQDFRGGGSYEQYF
17 - TRBV4-3 CASSQAPAGGSSYEQYF
15 - TRBV9 CASSVVKVGVAGYTF
15 - TRBV9 CASSFGQGSNEKLFF
13 - TRBV2 CASLKNGPYEQYF
17 - TRBV21-1 CASSKEGRQGGAYEQYF
15 - TRBV7-8 CASSGRDRGNYGYTF
16 - TRBV15 CATSRGAGGPSDEQFF
15 few TRBV5-6 CASSFPTATNEKLFF
16 - TRBV5-8 CASSLSRGLIYTEQFF
17 - TRBV7-9 CASSQPDRGPSSYEQYF
15 - TRBV11-3 CASSQGQGNSYEQYF
17 - TRBV7-2 CASSLVISLSSSYEQYF
14 - TRBV5-4 CAGTRDSNTGELFF
16 - TRBV27 CASSSTDRGRAGELFF
15 - TRBV27 CASSLKPAGYGEQYF
16 - TRBV7-6 CASSLTGTGVDNEQFF
17 - TRBV9 CASSVVHPSDHTYEQYF
19 - TRBV19 CASSMKIGGAGDMWETQYF
13 few TRBV29-1 CSVEAWQNTEAFF
13 few TRBV3-1/TRBV3-2 CASSQGQGSEAFF
14 - TRBV5-1 CASSLLGGGEKLFF
15 few TRBV18 CASSPTGPGGNTIYF
13 - TRBV6-5 CAKPTGFTYEQYF
15 - TRBV11-2 CASRPPGLENNEQFF
16 - TRBV29-1 CSVGGLAGFSSYEQYF
15 - TRBV18 CASQRGAGSAGELFF
14 - TRBV7-2 CASSLDIREDITFF
15 - TRBV9 CASSRGGSGSNEQYF
17 - TRBV3-1/TRBV3-2 CASSQLYRVPNNSPLHF
12 - TRBV29-1 CSVVGGAYEQYF
16 few TRBV28 CASNRGPQIGSYEQYF
12 - TRBV2 CASRDRRAEAFF
15 - TRBV7-3 CASSRQGAGANVLTF
16 - TRBV7-2 CASSRLAATSTDTQYF
14 - TRBV18 CASSPRHREGEQYF
15 - TRBV5-1 CASSLRLAGVYEQYF
14 once TRBV9 CASSVGRSNQPQHF
15 once TRBV2 CASNRDRDFNQPQHF
16 once TRBV5-4 CASSLDRGFGANVLTF
14 - TRBV10-2 CASSEDRQVYEQYF
15 few TRBV27 CASSTGTGNNSPLHF
16 - TRBV27 CASSNPGPRGGETQYF
13 once TRBV27 CASSGNRETPLHF
17 - TRBV24-1 CATSDSLLAGGPNEQFF
18 - TRBV18 CASSPLRTSGASTDTQYF
13 - TRBV28 CASSPRLKETQYF
14 - TRBV6-2/TRBV6-3 CASSPTHGPYEQYF
18 - TRBV2 CASMGLAGGSLAKNIQYF